These 9 T cell receptor beta chains were sequenced from one sample in a study of CD8 T cells in ankylosing spondylitis. TCRdb passed the 5' RACE reads through MiXCR, listing each CDR3 protein once. This sample carries 670,000 or so distinct CDR3 sequences, 19% of them seen once, and the ten largest clones take around 19%. Whole-study results and caveats: About eight highly homologous variants made up a TCR beta motif that seemed to typify ankylosing spondylitis blood.

Their antigens are not known. Input material: blood, either unsorted or a sorted T cell fraction (not recorded which). These TCRs come from a male donor with ankylosing spondylitis.

The sample holds a few counts of this clonotype. The chain carries TRBV7-8 and TRBJ2-7, with 9 positions matching TRBD1. Per germline, CDR1 SGHVS and CDR2 FQNEAQ. The CDR3 is 15 residues long. With V trimmed by 6 bases and J by 3 bases, 9 bases remained unmatched. CDR3 region: CASRDPGQGIYEQYF. CDR3 bases: TGTGCCAGCAGGGACCCGGGACAGGGAATCTACGAGCAGTACTTC.

The CDR3 region has the DNA TGTGCCAGCAGCCGCCGGACAGACTATGGCTACACCTTC. Its translation: CASSRRTDYGYTF. The chain carries TRBV3-1 and TRBJ1-2; D is perhaps TRBD1 (6 bases). Germline CDR1 is LGHDT and CDR2 is YNNKEL (reference sequence). The CDR3 has 13 amino acids. The ends were cut back, 4 bases at V and 3 bases at J, with 9 bases in the middle.

This clonotype was detected only a few times. The chain couples TRBV18 to TRBJ1-2, with unresolved D. Trimming stripped 2 bases from V and 8 bases from J, with 12 bases between. Germline CDR1 and CDR2: KGHSH and LQKENI. The CDR3 is 13 amino acids. As DNA, the CDR3 is TGTGCCAGCTCACCAGAGGGCGGGCGAGGCTACACCTTC. Encoded protein: CASSPEGGRGYTF.

J is TRBJ2-7 and V is TRBV13, with 8 bases aligning to TRBD1. The germline CDR1 and CDR2 sequences are PRHDT and FYEKMQ (reference sequence). The CDR3 is made up of 15 amino acids. The V segment lost 5 bases and the J segment 0 bases; nucleotides outside the gene matches: 6. In DNA, the CDR3 is TGTGCCAGCAGCACACAGGGGGATCACTCCTACGAGCAGTACTTC. Its translation is CASSTQGDHSYEQYF.

This clonotype was seen a handful of times. The genes are TRBV20-1 and TRBJ2-3; 15 bases line up with TRBD2. The CDR3 runs 16 residues. CDR1 is DFQATT and CDR2 is SNEGSKA in the germline V gene (reference sequence). V trimming: 6 bases; J trimming: 1 base; junction bases outside the gene matches: 5. The CDR3 is CSATRTSGRGTDTQYF. Here the CDR3 DNA reads TGCAGTGCAACCCGGACTAGCGGGAGGGGCACAGATACGCAGTATTTT.

This clonotype was found a few times. V gene TRBV4-3 combines with J gene TRBJ1-1; D is unclear. The CDR3 contains 14 residues. Germline V gene lookup returns CDR1 LGHNA and CDR2 YSLEER. Trimming stripped 2 bases from V and 5 bases from J, with 12 bases between. CDR3 region: CASSQTASGTEAFF. In nucleotides, the CDR3 is TGCGCCAGCAGCCAAACAGCCTCTGGGACTGAAGCTTTCTTT.

This clonotype was observed a few times. The chain uses TRBV5-5 and TRBJ1-5, with D unresolved. V was pared by 4 bases and J by 5 bases, with 10 bases between. The CDR3 is 13 amino acids. Germline values: CDR1 SGHKS, CDR2 YYEKEE (reference sequence). The CDR3 sequence: CASSGDGYQPQHF. Here the CDR3 DNA reads TGTGCCAGCAGCGGCGACGGGTATCAGCCCCAGCATTTT. The full variable domain, with the rest looked up from reference TRBV5-5 and TRBJ1-5, is DAGVTQSPTHLIKTRGQQVTLRCSPISGHKSVSWYQQVLGQGPQFIFQYYEKEERGRGNFPDRFSARQFPNYSSELNVNALLLGDSALYLCASSGDGYQPQHFGDGTRLSIL.

Many counts were recorded for this clonotype. This CDR3 is CASSQGPGQGLYEQYF. As DNA, the CDR3 is TGCGCCAGCAGCCAAGGTCCGGGACAGGGGCTCTACGAGCAGTACTTC. The chain has TRBV4-1 and TRBJ2-7, with TRBD1 identical over 10 bases. With 1 base clipped from V and 3 bases from J, the junction kept 6 bases outside the gene matches. This CDR3 region has 16 residues. Per germline, CDR1 MGHRA and CDR2 YSYEKL.

The genes are TRBV5-6 and TRBJ2-1, with TRBD1 as a possible D gene (5 bases). The V and J ends lost 1 base and 10 bases respectively, with 12 bases between them. This CDR3 comprises 13 residues. Germline V gene sequence: CDR1 SGHDT, CDR2 YYEEEE. In nucleotides, the CDR3 is TGTGCCAGCAGCTTGTTAGGGGTTATGGAGCAGTTCTTC. Translating it yields CASSLLGVMEQFF.